This TCR beta chain was profiled in a study of CD8+CD57+ T cells in acquired aplastic anemia. Genomic DNA constituted the template upon which TCR beta VDJ and CDR3 profiling was performed. In TCRdb, the reads were re-called with MiXCR into one record per CDR3 protein. The sample gives about 120,000 distinct CDR3 sequences, under 60% of which show up once; roughly 32% is in the top ten. CDR1 ENHRY and CDR2 SYGVKD come from the germline V gene. Trimming removed 3 bases from V and 2 bases from J, with 12 bases in between. The CDR3 length is 15 residues. Patients chosen for sequencing had shown CD8+CD57+ cell expansion by flow cytometry.

The TCR sequence derives from a human donor with aplastic anemia. The chain recombines TRBV10-3 with TRBJ2-3, with D possibly being TRBD2 (6 bases). Material: sorted CD4+, CD8+, or CD8+CD57+ T cells (not recorded which) from PBMCs. The CDR3 DNA reads as TGTGCCATCAGTGATTTGGGGGGTTACACAGATACGCAGTATTTT. It yields the protein CAISDLGGYTDTQYF.